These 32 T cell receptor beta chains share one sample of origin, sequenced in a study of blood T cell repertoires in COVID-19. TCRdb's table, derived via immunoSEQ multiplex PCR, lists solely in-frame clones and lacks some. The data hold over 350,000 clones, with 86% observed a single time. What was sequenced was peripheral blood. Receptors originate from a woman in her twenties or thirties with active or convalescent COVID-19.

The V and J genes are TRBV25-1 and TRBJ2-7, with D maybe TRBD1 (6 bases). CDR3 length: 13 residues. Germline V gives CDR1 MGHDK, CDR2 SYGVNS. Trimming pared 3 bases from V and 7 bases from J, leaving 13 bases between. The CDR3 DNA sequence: TGTGCCAGCAGTGACCAGGGGCTGGGGGAGCAGTACTTC. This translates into CASSDQGLGEQYF.

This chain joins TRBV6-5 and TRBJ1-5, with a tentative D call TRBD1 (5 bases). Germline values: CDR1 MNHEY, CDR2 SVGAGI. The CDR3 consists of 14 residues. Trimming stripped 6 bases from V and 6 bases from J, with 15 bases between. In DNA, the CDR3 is TGTGCCAGCAGGAAGAAAGGGGTCGGTCAGCCCCAGCATTTT. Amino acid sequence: CASRKKGVGQPQHF.

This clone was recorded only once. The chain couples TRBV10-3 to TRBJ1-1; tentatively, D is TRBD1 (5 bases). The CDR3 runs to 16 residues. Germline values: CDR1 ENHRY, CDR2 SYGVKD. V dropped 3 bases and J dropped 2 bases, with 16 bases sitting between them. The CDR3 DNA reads TGTGCCATCAGTGAACTAAAACAGGAAATAAACACTGAAGCTTTCTTT. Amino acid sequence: CAISELKQEINTEAFF.

This CDR3 reads CASSLVEGERGKRDEQFF. CDR3 bases: TGTGCCAGCAGCTTAGTGGAGGGCGAGCGGGGTAAGAGGGATGAGCAGTTCTTC. V gene TRBV7-9 combines with J gene TRBJ2-1; 7 bases align to TRBD2. CDR3 length equals 18 residues. Germline CDR1 is SEHNR and CDR2 is FQNEAQ (reference sequence). V trimming: 1 base; J trimming: 8 bases; junction bases outside the gene matches: 17.

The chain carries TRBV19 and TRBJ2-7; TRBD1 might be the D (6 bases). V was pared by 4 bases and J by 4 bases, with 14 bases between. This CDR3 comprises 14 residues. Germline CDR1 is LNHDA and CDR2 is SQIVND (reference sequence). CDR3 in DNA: TGTGCCAGTAGTACAAGACAGGTTCAGTACGAGCAGTACTTC. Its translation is CASSTRQVQYEQYF.

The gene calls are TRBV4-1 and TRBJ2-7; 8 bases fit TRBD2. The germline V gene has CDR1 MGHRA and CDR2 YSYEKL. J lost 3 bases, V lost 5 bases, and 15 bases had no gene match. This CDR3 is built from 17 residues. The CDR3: CASSYLPDSGNLYEQYF. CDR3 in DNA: TGCGCCAGCAGCTACCTACCCGATAGCGGGAACCTCTACGAGCAGTACTTC.

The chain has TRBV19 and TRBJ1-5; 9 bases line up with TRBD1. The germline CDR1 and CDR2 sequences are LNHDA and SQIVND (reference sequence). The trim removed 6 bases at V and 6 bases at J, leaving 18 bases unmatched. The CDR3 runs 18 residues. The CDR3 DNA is TGTGCCAGTAGCCGACTTCCCGGGACAGGGACCGGTGGTCAGCCCCAGCATTTT. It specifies CASSRLPGTGTGGQPQHF.

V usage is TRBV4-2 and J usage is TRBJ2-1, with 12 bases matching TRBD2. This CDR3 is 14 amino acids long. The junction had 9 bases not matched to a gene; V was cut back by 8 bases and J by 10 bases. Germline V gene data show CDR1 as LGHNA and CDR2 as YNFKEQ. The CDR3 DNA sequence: TGTGCCAGCCGCGGACTAGCGGGGCCGGGGGAGCAGTTCTTC. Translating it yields CASRGLAGPGEQFF.

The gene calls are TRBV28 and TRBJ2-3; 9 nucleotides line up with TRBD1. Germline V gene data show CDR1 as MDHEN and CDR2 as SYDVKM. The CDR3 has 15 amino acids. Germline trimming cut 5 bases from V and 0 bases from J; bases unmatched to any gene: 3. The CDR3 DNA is TGTGCCAGCAGTCCAGGACAGGGGAGCACAGATACGCAGTATTTT. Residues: CASSPGQGSTDTQYF.

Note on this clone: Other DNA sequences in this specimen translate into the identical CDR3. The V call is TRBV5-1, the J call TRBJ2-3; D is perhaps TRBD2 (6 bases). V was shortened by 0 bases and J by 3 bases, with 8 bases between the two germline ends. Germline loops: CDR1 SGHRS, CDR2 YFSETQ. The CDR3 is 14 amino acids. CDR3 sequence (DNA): TGCGCCAGCAGCTTGGGGAGGGGAACAGATACGCAGTATTTT. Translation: CASSLGRGTDTQYF.

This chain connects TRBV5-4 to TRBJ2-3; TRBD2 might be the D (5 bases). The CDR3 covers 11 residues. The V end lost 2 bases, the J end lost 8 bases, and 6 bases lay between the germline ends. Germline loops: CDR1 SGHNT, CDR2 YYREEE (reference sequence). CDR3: CASSFEGTQYF. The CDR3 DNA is TGTGCCAGCAGCTTCGAGGGTACGCAGTATTTT. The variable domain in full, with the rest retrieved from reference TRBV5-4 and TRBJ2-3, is ETGVTQSPTHLIKTRGQQVTLRCSSQSGHNTVSWYQQALGQGPQFIFQYYREEENGRGNFPPRFSGLQFPNYSSELNVNALELDDSALYLCASSFEGTQYFGPGTRLTVL.

The CDR3 DNA sequence: TGCAGCGTGCGTCAGGGGGGCACGAGCTCCTACGAGCAGTACTTC. It encodes CSVRQGGTSSYEQYF. The V call is TRBV29-1, the J call TRBJ2-7; TRBD1 might be the D (7 bases). V was trimmed by 6 bases and J by 0 bases, leaving 18 bases between them. This CDR3 has 15 amino acids. CDR1 SQVTM and CDR2 ANQGSEA come from the germline V gene.

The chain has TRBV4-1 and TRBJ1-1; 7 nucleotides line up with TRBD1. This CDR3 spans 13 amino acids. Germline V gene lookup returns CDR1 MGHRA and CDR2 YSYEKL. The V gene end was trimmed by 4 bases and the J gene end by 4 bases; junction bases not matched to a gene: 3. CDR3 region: CASSPPGGTEAFF. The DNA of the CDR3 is TGCGCCAGCAGCCCTCCAGGGGGCACTGAAGCTTTCTTT.

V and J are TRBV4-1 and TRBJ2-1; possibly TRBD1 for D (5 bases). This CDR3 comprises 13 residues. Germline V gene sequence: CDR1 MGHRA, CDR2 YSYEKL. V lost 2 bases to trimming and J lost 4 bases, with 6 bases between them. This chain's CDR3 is CASSQQGYNEQFF. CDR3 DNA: TGCGCCAGCAGCCAACAGGGATACAATGAGCAGTTCTTC.

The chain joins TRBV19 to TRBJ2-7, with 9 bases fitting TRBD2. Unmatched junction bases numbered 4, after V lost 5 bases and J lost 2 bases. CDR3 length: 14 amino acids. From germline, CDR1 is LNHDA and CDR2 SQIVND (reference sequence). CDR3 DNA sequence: TGTGCCAGTAGTCCGACTAGCGGTGCCTACGAGCAGTACTTC. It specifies CASSPTSGAYEQYF.

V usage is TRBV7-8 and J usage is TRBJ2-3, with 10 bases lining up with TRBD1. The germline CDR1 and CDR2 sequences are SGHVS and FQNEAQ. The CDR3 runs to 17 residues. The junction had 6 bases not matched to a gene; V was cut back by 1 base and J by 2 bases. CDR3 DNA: TGTGCCAGCAGCTTAGTATGGACAGGGGGTCCCACAGATACGCAGTATTTT. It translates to CASSLVWTGGPTDTQYF.

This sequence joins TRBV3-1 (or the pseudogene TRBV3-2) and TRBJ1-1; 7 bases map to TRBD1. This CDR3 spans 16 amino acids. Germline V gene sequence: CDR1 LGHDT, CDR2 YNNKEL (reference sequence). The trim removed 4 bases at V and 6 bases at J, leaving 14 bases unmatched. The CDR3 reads CASSLGLQGRSAEAFF. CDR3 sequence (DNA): TGTGCCAGCAGCCTAGGTTTACAGGGGCGAAGCGCTGAAGCTTTCTTT.

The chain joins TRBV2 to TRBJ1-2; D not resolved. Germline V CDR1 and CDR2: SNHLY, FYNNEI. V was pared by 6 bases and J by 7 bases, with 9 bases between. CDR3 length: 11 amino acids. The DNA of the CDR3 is TGTGCCAGCAGGGAGGAGGTTGGCTACACCTTC. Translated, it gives CASREEVGYTF.

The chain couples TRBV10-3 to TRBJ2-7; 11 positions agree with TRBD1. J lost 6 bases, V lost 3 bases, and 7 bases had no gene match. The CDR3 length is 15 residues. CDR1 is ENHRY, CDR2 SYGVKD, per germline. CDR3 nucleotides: TGTGCCATCAGTGAAGGGACAGGGGGTCCCGGCGAGCAGTACTTC. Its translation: CAISEGTGGPGEQYF.

CDR3 sequence: CASSPIAGAAYTQYF. CDR3 coding DNA: TGTGCCAGCAGCCCCATAGCGGGGGCCGCCTATACGCAGTATTTT. The chain carries TRBV3-1 (or the pseudogene TRBV3-2) and TRBJ2-3, with TRBD2 matching over 9 bases. Germline CDR1 reads LGHDT; CDR2 reads YNNKEL (reference sequence). The CDR3 covers 15 residues. Unmatched junction bases numbered 9, after V lost 4 bases and J lost 7 bases.

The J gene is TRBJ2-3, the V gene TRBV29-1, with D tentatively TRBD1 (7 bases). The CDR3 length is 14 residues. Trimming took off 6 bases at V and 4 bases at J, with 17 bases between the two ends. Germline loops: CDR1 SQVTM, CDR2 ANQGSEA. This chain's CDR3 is CSVQGGRGADTQYF. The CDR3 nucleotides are TGCAGCGTCCAGGGGGGCAGGGGAGCAGATACGCAGTATTTT.

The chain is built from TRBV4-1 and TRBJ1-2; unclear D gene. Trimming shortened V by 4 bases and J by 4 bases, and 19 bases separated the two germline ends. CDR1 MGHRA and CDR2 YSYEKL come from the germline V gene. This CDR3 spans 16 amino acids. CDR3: CASSPGLATEFYGYTF. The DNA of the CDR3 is TGCGCCAGCAGCCCGGGCCTAGCGACTGAATTCTATGGCTACACCTTC.

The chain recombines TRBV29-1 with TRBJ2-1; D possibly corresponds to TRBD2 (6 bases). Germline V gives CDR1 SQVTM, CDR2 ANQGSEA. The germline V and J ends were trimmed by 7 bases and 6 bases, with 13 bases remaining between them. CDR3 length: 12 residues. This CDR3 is CSADGGGNEQFF. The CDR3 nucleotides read TGCAGCGCCGATGGGGGAGGCAATGAGCAGTTCTTC.

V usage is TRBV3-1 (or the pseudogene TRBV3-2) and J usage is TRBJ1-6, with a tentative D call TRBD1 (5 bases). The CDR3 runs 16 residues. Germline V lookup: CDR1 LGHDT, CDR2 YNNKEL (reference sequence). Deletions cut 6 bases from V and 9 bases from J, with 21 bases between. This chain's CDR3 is CASRTTRADIISPLHF. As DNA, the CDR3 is TGTGCCAGCAGAACAACCAGGGCGGACATTATTTCACCCCTCCACTTT.

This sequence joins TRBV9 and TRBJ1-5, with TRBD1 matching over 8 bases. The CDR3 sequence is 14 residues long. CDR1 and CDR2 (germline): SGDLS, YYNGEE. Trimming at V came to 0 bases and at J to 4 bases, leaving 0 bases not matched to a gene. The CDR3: CASSVGQGNQPQHF. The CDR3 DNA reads TGTGCCAGCAGCGTAGGACAGGGGAATCAGCCCCAGCATTTT.

The CDR3 is CSASRGGMNTEAFF. As DNA, the CDR3 is TGCAGTGCTAGTAGGGGGGGCATGAACACTGAAGCTTTCTTT. The rearrangement uses TRBV20-1 and TRBJ1-1, with D possibly matching TRBD1 (6 bases). From germline, CDR1 is DFQATT and CDR2 SNEGSKA (reference sequence). CDR3 length equals 14 residues. V was trimmed by 3 bases and J by 0 bases, leaving 11 bases between them.

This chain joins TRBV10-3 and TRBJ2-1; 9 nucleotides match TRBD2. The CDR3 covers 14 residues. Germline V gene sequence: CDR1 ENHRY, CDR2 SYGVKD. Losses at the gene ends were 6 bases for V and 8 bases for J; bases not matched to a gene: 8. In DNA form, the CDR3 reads TGTGCCATCAGCAGGACTAGCGACTTAGATGAGCAGTTCTTC. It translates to CAISRTSDLDEQFF.

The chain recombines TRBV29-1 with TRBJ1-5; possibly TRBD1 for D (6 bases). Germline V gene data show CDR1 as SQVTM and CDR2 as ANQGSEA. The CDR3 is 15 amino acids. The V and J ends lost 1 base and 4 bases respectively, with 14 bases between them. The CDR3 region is CSVEGSYRENQPQHF. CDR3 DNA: TGCAGCGTTGAAGGATCATACAGGGAGAATCAGCCCCAGCATTTT.

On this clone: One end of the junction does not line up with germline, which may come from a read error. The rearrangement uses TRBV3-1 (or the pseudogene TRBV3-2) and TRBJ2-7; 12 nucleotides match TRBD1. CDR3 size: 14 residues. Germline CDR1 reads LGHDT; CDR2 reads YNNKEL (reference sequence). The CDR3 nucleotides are TGTGCCAGCAGCCGCTCCGGGACAGGGGGCGCTTCGGACTTC. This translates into CASSRSGTGGASDF.

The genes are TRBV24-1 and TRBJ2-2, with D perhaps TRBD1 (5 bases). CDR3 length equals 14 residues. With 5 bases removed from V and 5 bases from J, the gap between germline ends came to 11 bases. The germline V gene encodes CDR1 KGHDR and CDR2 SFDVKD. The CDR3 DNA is TGTGCCACCAGTGCCAAGACAGTTACCGGGGAGCTGTTTTTT. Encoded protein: CATSAKTVTGELFF.

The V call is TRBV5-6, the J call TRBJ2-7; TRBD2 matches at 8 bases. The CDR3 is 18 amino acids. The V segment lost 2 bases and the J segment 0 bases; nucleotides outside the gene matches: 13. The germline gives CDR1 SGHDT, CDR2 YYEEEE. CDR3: CASSFGIEIAGPSYEQYF. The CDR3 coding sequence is TGTGCCAGCAGCTTTGGGATTGAGATAGCGGGACCCTCCTACGAGCAGTACTTC.

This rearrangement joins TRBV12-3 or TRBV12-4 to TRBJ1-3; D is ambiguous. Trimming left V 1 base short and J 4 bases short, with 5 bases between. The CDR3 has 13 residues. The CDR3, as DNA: TGTGCCAGCAGTTTAGTCCGGGGAAACACCATATATTTT. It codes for CASSLVRGNTIYF.